The 9 T cell receptor beta chains in this list originate from one sample, sequenced in a study of metastatic and nonmetastatic thyroid tumors. Nobody among the patients had been given any treatment before thyroid surgery. TCRdb re-called clones from the PCR reads using MiXCR. The table shows 35,000 to 45,000 clones, with 9.5% to 13% occurring only once. The source material was blood. Receptor source: a male donor with papillary thyroid cancer or a benign thyroid nodule (not recorded which). Some clones in this sample may be carry-over from other donors' samples.

By frequency in the sample, this clone is medium-sized. The V and J genes are TRBV6-2 or TRBV6-3 and TRBJ1-2, with D unresolved. The CDR3 has 15 amino acids. V was cut by 4 bases and J by 8 bases, with 20 bases left in between. CDR1 is MNHEY and CDR2 is SVGEGT in the germline V gene. The CDR3 region is CASSSPEHQIGGYTF. The DNA for the CDR3 is TGTGCCAGCAGTTCCCCGGAACACCAGATAGGCGGCTACACCTTC.

This clone has a count of ten or more. The chain joins TRBV19 to TRBJ2-1, with 7 bases fitting TRBD1. Germline V gene sequence: CDR1 LNHDA, CDR2 SQIVND (reference sequence). The J segment lost 1 base and the V segment lost 1 base, leaving 10 bases of the junction unmatched. CDR3 size: 18 residues. The CDR3 DNA reads TGTGCCAGTAGTATAGCCAACACCCGGGACAGTTCCTACAATGAGCAGTTCTTC. Its translation: CASSIANTRDSSYNEQFF.

This clone was seen at least ten times. J is TRBJ2-3 and V is TRBV27; 7 bases are a match to TRBD2. CDR1 is MNHEY and CDR2 is SMNVEV in the germline V gene (reference sequence). J gave up 3 bases and V 2 bases, and 8 bases lay outside the gene matches. The CDR3 is made up of 16 amino acids. CDR3 residues: CASSLIGGSITDTQYF. The DNA for the CDR3 is TGTGCCAGCAGTTTAATAGGCGGGAGTATTACAGATACGCAGTATTTT.

This clone has ten or more counts. CDR3 sequence (DNA): TGTGCCAGCAGCCCAGGATTGTCTAGCACAGATACGCAGTATTTT. It is translated as CASSPGLSSTDTQYF. The chain joins TRBV11-1 to TRBJ2-3; D gene uncertain. The CDR3 is 15 residues long. The V and J ends lost 5 bases and 0 bases respectively, with 12 bases between them. Looked up from germline, CDR1 is SGHAT and CDR2 is FQDESV (reference sequence).

At least ten counts were recorded for this clone. V and J are TRBV29-1 and TRBJ2-7; D is perhaps TRBD2 (5 bases). Germline V gene data show CDR1 as SQVTM and CDR2 as ANQGSEA. V was shortened by 4 bases and J by 2 bases, with 12 bases between the two germline ends. The CDR3 contains 13 residues. The CDR3 loop is CSVGSSAAYEQYF. In DNA, the CDR3 is TGCAGCGTTGGGAGTAGCGCTGCCTACGAGCAGTACTTC.

This clone showed up many times. Within the sample, other DNA sequences also encode this same CDR3. The chain couples TRBV10-3 to TRBJ2-6; D call uncertain. The CDR3 covers 16 residues. The germline V and J ends were trimmed by 3 bases and 0 bases, with 9 bases remaining between them. The germline V gene has CDR1 ENHRY and CDR2 SYGVKD. CDR3 sequence (DNA): TGTGCCATCAGTGACCCCCTAGACTCTGGGGCCAACGTCCTGACTTTC. It specifies CAISDPLDSGANVLTF.

This clone was counted at least ten times. The chain is built from TRBV7-3 and TRBJ2-3, with 13 bases aligning to TRBD2. The V gene end was trimmed by 0 bases and the J gene end by 4 bases; junction bases not matched to a gene: 4. Per the germline V gene, CDR1 is SGHTA and CDR2 is FQGTGA. The CDR3 sequence is 17 residues long. The CDR3 loop reads CASSLTGLAGVPDTQYF. Here the CDR3 DNA reads TGTGCCAGCAGCTTAACAGGACTAGCGGGAGTCCCAGATACGCAGTATTTT.

By share, this clone ranks as medium-sized. V is TRBV27 and J is TRBJ2-7; 11 bases map to TRBD2. CDR1 and CDR2 (germline): MNHEY, SMNVEV (reference sequence). The trim removed 5 bases at V and 5 bases at J, leaving 5 bases unmatched. The CDR3 runs 14 residues. The CDR3 here is CASSLGLAVDEQYF. For the CDR3, the DNA is TGTGCCAGCAGTCTGGGACTAGCGGTCGACGAGCAGTACTTC.

The sample holds many counts of this clone. The rearrangement joins TRBV4-1 to TRBJ2-5, with 9 positions matching TRBD1. CDR3 length: 16 amino acids. V lost 0 bases to trimming and J lost 5 bases; unmatched junction nucleotides: 7. CDR1 is MGHRA, CDR2 YSYEKL, per germline. CDR3 nucleotides: TGCGCCAGCAGCCAAGAGTTCGGGACAGGGTGGGAGACCCAGTACTTC. Amino acids: CASSQEFGTGWETQYF.